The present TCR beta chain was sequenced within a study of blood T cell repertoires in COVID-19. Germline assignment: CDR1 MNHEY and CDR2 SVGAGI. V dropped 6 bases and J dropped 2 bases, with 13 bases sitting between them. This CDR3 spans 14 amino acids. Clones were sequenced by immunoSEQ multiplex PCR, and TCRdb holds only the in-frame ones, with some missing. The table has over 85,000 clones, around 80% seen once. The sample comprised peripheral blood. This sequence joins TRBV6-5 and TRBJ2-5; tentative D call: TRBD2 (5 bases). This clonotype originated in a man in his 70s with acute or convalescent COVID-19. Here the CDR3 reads CASRAVPGQETQYF. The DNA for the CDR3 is TGTGCCAGCAGGGCGGTACCGGGACAAGAGACCCAGTACTTC.